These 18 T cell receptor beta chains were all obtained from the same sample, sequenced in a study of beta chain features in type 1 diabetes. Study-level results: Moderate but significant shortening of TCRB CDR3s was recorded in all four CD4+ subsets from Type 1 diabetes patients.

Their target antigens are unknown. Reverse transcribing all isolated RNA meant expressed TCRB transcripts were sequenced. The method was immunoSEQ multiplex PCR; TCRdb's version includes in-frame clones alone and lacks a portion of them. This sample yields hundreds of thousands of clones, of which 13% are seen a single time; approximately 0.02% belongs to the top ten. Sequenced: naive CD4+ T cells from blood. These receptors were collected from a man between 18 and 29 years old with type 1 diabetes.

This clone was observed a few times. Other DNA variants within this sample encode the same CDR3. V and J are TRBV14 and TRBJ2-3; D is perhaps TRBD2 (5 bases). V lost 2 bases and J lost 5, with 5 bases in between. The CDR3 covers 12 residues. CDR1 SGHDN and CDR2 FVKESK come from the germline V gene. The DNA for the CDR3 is TGTGCCAGCAGCCAAACTAGAGATACGCAGTATTTT. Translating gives CASSQTRDTQYF.

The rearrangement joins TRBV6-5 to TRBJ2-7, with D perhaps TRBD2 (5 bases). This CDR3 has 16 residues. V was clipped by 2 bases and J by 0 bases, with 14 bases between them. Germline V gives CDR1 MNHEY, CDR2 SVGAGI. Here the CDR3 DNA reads TGTGCCAGCAGTTACACCTCGACGGGGTACTCCTACGAGCAGTACTTC. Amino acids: CASSYTSTGYSYEQYF.

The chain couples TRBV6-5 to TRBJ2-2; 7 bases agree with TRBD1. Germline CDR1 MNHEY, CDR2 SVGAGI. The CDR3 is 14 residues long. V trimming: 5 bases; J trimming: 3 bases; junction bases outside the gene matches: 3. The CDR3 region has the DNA TGTGCCAGCAGTCCAGGGGGTTACACCGGGGAGCTGTTTTTT. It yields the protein CASSPGGYTGELFF.

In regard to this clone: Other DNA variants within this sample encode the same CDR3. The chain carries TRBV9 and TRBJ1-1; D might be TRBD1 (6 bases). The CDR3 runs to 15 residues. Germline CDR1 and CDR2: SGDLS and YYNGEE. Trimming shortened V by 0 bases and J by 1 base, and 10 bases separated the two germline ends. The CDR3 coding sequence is TGTGCCAGCAGCGTAGCCGGGACACAGAACACTGAAGCTTTCTTT. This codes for CASSVAGTQNTEAFF.

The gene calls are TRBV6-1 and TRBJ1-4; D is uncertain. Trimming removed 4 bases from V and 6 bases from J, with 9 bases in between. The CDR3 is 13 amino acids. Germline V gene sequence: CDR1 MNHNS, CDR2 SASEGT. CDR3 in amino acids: CASSGSRDEKLFF. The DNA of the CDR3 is TGTGCCAGCAGTGGATCGAGGGATGAAAAACTGTTTTTT.

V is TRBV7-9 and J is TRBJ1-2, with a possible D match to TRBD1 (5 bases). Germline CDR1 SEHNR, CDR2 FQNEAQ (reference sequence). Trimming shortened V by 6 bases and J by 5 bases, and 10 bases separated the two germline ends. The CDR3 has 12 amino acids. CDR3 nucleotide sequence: TGTGCCAGCAGTGGGGGAGAGTATGGCTACACCTTC. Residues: CASSGGEYGYTF.

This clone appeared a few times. CDR3 nucleotide sequence: TGTGCCAGCAGCGTAGGTTTGGGGATTCAATCACCCCTCCACTTT. It translates to CASSVGLGIQSPLHF. The chain couples TRBV9 to TRBJ1-6; D unclear. Per germline, CDR1 SGDLS and CDR2 YYNGEE. V shed 0 bases and J shed 10 bases, with 14 bases lying between them. The CDR3 has 15 residues.

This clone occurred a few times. The CDR3 reads CASRRAGSYNSPLHF. As DNA, the CDR3 is TGTGCCAGCAGGAGGGCTGGCTCCTATAATTCACCCCTCCACTTT. The chain has TRBV2 and TRBJ1-6; D is unclear. V dropped 6 bases and J dropped 0 bases, with 9 bases sitting between them. There are 15 residues in the CDR3. Germline V gene lookup returns CDR1 SNHLY and CDR2 FYNNEI. The full variable domain, in which reference TRBV2 and TRBJ1-6 provide the parts outside the CDR3, is EPEVTQTPSHQVTQMGQEVILRCVPISNHLYFYWYRQILGQKVEFLVSFYNNEISEKSEIFDDQFSVERPDGSNFTLKIRSTKLEDSAMYFCASRRAGSYNSPLHFGNGTRLTVT.

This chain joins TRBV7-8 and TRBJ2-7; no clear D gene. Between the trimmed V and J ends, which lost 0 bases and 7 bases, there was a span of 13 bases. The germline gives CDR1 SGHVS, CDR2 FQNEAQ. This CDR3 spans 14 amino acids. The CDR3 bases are TGTGCCAGCAGCTTAGCGGCCCTGATGAGTGAGCAGTACTTC. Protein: CASSLAALMSEQYF.

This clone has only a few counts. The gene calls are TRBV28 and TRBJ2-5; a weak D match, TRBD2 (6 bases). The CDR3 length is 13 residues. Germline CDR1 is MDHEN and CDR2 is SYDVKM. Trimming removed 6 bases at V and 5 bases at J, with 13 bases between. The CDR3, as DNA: TGTGCCAGCAGGCCGTCGGGGGTGGAGACCCAGTACTTC. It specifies CASRPSGVETQYF. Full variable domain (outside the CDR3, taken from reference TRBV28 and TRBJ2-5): DVKVTQSSRYLVKRTGEKVFLECVQDMDHENMFWYRQDPGLGLRLIYFSYDVKMKEKGDIPEGYSVSREKKERFSLILESASTNQTSMYLCASRPSGVETQYFGPGTRLLVL.

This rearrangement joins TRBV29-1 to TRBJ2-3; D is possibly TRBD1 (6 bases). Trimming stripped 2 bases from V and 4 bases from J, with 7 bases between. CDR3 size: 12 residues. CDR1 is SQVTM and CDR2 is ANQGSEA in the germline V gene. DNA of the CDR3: TGCAGCGTTGAAACAGGGTCAGATACGCAGTATTTT. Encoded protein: CSVETGSDTQYF.

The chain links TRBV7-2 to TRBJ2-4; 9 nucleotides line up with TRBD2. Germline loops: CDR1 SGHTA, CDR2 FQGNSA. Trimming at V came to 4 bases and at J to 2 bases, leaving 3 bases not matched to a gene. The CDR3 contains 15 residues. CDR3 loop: CASSWASGTKNIQYF. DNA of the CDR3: TGTGCCAGCAGCTGGGCTAGCGGGACCAAAAACATTCAGTACTTC.

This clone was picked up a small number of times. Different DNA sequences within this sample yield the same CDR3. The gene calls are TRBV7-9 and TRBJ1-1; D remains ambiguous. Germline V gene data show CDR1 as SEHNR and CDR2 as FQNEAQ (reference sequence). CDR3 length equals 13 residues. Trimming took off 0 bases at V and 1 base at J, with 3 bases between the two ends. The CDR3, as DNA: TGTGCCAGCAGCTTAGCTCAGAACACTGAAGCTTTCTTT. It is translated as CASSLAQNTEAFF.

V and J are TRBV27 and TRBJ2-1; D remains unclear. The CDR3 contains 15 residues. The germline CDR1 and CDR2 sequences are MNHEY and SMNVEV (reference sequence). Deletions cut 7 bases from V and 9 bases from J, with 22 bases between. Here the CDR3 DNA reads TGTGCCAGCACCTCCTTGGGAAACCTCCGACGTGAGCAGTTCTTC. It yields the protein CASTSLGNLRREQFF.

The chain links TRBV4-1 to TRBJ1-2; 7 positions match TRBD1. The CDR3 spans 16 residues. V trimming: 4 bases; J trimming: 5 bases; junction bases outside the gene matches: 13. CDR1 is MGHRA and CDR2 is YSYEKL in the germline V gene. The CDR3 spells CASSLNVPQGVYGYTF. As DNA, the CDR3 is TGCGCCAGCAGCCTCAACGTACCCCAGGGGGTATATGGCTACACCTTC.

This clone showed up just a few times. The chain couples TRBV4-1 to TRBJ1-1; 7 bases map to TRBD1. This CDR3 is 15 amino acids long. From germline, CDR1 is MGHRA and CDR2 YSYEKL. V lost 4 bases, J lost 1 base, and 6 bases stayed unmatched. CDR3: CASSRTGDPNTEAFF. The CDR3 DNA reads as TGCGCCAGCAGCCGCACAGGGGATCCGAACACTGAAGCTTTCTTT.

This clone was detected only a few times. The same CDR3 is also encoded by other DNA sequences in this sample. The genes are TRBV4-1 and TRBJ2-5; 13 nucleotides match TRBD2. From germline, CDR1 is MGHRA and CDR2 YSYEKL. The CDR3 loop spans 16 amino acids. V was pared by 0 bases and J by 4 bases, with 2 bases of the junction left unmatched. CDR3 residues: CASSQELAGGRETQYF. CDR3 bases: TGCGCCAGCAGCCAAGAACTAGCGGGGGGGCGAGAGACCCAGTACTTC.

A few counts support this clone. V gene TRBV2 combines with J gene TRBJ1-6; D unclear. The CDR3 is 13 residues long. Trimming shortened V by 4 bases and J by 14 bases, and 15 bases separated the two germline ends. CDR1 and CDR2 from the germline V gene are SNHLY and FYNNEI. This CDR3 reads CASSVLGTVALHF. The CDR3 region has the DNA TGTGCCAGCAGTGTTTTGGGCACGGTGGCCCTCCACTTT.